Listed here is a single T cell receptor (beta chain). Its antigen is currently unknown. The trim removed 3 bases at V and 4 bases at J, leaving 2 bases unmatched. The CDR3 consists of 13 residues. Germline-derived CDR1 and CDR2 are GTSNPN and SVGIG (reference sequence). This specimen belongs to a study of response to subunit inactivated influenza vaccine. General observations from the study: Authors suggested seasonal influenza vaccinations each recruit few new T cells.

TCRdb recomputed calls from the RT-PCR reads with MiXCR, one row per CDR3 protein. This table holds around 580,000 distinct CDR3 sequences, around 11% found once. This clonotype was obtained from a middle-aged man who received an inactivated influenza vaccine. This material consisted of PBMCs from blood, taken on the day of vaccination. The chain has TRBV30 and TRBJ1-1; 10 nucleotides agree with TRBD1. The CDR3 protein is CAWSRDRGTEAFF. CDR3 nucleotide sequence: TGTGCCTGGAGCCGGGACAGGGGCACTGAAGCTTTCTTT.